These 26 T cell receptor beta chains share one sample of origin, sequenced in a study of cytomegalovirus exposure and HLA in healthy donors (dated by TCRdb to the late 2010s). Libraries were prepared through the immunoSEQ multiplex PCR assay. For the multiplex PCR, a mixture combining 60 forward primers for TCR Vbeta segments and 13 reverse primers for TCR Jbeta segments was used. As stored in TCRdb, this immuneACCESS dataset retains in-frame rearrangements with V and J assigned. A fraction of the clones does not appear; measured against another copy, unresolved V genes explain less than half of the discrepancy, and the remainder lacks a known reason. The sample records about 130,000 clones, under 20% of which are singletons. The ten most abundant clones make up 2.9% of the sample. Material for sequencing was PBMCs. Receptor source: a female donor in good health and CMV-seropositive.

This clone came up a few times. This chain links TRBV7-2 with TRBJ2-2; TRBD2 aligns across 12 bases. Per the germline V gene, CDR1 is SGHTA and CDR2 is FQGNSA. V lost 8 bases to trimming and J lost 5 bases; unmatched junction nucleotides: 3. The CDR3 sequence is 14 residues long. This CDR3 reads CASHLAGGTGELFF. The CDR3 nucleotides read TGTGCCAGCCATCTAGCGGGAGGGACCGGGGAGCTGTTTTTT.

V usage is TRBV7-3 and J usage is TRBJ2-3; D might be TRBD2 (6 bases). Germline V gives CDR1 SGHTA, CDR2 FQGTGA. The CDR3 totals 14 residues. V shed 4 bases and J shed 0 bases, with 8 bases lying between them. Here the CDR3 DNA reads TGTGCCAGCAGCTCCGGGACTAGCACAGATACGCAGTATTTT. Encoded protein: CASSSGTSTDTQYF.

The chain uses TRBV30 and TRBJ2-1; no definite D call. CDR1 and CDR2 (germline): GTSNPN, SVGIG (reference sequence). Trimming removed 0 bases from V and 6 bases from J, with 6 bases in between. This CDR3 spans 12 amino acids. CDR3 sequence: CAWSVQLNEQFF. DNA of the CDR3: TGTGCCTGGAGTGTCCAACTCAATGAGCAGTTCTTC.

This clone was detected a few times. V usage is TRBV27 and J usage is TRBJ1-4, with 9 bases aligning to TRBD1. Germline CDR1 MNHEY, CDR2 SMNVEV (reference sequence). CDR3 length equals 14 residues. V gave up 4 bases and J gave up 8 bases; unmatched junction bases: 5. CDR3: CASSSGTGYEKLFF. Written as DNA, the CDR3 is TGTGCCAGCAGTTCCGGGACAGGGTACGAAAAACTGTTTTTT.

This clone was counted only a few times. The chain has TRBV7-8 and TRBJ2-1; 8 nucleotides agree with TRBD2. Per the germline V gene, CDR1 is SGHVS and CDR2 is FQNEAQ. The CDR3 has 16 residues. Trimming took 4 bases from V and 4 from J; bases not matched to a gene: 9. The CDR3 nucleotides are TGTGCCAGCAGCTCCTCGACGGGACTAGTGTACAATGAGCAGTTCTTC. It codes for CASSSSTGLVYNEQFF.

V and J are TRBV28 and TRBJ2-7; 7 bases map to TRBD1. CDR1 MDHEN and CDR2 SYDVKM come from the germline V gene. V was clipped by 2 bases and J by 4 bases; unmatched bases: 14. This CDR3 comprises 17 residues. CDR3 bases: TGTGCCAGCAGTTTACGGACCACGACAGGGCCTAGTTACGAGCAGTACTTC. Protein: CASSLRTTTGPSYEQYF.

This clone was seen a few times. V gene TRBV27 combines with J gene TRBJ1-2; tentative D call: TRBD1 (5 bases). The V gene lost 5 bases and the J gene lost 4 bases, with 17 bases spanning the gap. CDR3 length: 15 amino acids. Germline V gene lookup returns CDR1 MNHEY and CDR2 SMNVEV (reference sequence). CDR3 DNA: TGTGCCAGCAGTCCCTCCGTGGGGGGGGTCTATGGCTACACCTTC. Translation: CASSPSVGGVYGYTF.

The table lists this clone with a few counts. The V and J genes are TRBV5-1 and TRBJ1-2, with TRBD1 matching 8 bases. The CDR3 runs 14 residues. Germline V gene data show CDR1 as SGHRS and CDR2 as YFSETQ. V gave up 4 bases and J gave up 8 bases; unmatched junction bases: 10. The CDR3 loop reads CASSIQTGDEGYTF. CDR3 nucleotides: TGCGCCAGCAGCATACAGACAGGGGATGAGGGCTACACCTTC.

The gene calls are TRBV18 and TRBJ1-1; D gene unclear. Germline V lookup: CDR1 KGHSH, CDR2 LQKENI. Trimming removed 7 bases at V and 0 bases at J, with 9 bases between. The CDR3 totals 13 residues. CDR3 sequence (DNA): TGTGCCAGCTTGACTTCCATGAACACTGAAGCTTTCTTT. This translates into CASLTSMNTEAFF.

The V and J genes are TRBV5-4 and TRBJ2-2; 8 bases fit TRBD1. Germline CDR1 SGHNT, CDR2 YYREEE (reference sequence). Trimming at V came to 5 bases and at J to 5 bases, leaving 5 bases not matched to a gene. This CDR3 spans 14 amino acids. The CDR3 here is CASRGTGSTGELFF. CDR3 coding DNA: TGTGCCAGCAGGGGGACAGGCTCAACCGGGGAGCTGTTTTTT.

This clone was counted a few times. The rearrangement links TRBV9 to TRBJ2-1; the match to TRBD2 covers 8 bases. J gave up 0 bases and V 0 bases, and 11 bases lay outside the gene matches. The CDR3 runs 19 residues. From germline, CDR1 is SGDLS and CDR2 YYNGEE. The CDR3 DNA is TGTGCCAGCAGCGTAGATTACACTAGCGGTCTTAGCTCCTACAATGAGCAGTTCTTC. Protein: CASSVDYTSGLSSYNEQFF.

This clone was seen more than once but under ten times. The J gene is TRBJ2-5, the V gene TRBV4-3; TRBD1 is a possible D gene (6 bases). The length of the CDR3 is 14 residues. Per the germline V gene, CDR1 is LGHNA and CDR2 is YSLEER. V was trimmed by 3 bases and J by 5 bases, leaving 13 bases between them. This CDR3 reads CASSQAGVRETQYF. CDR3 nucleotides: TGCGCCAGCAGCCAGGCAGGGGTGAGGGAGACCCAGTACTTC.

This clone showed up just a few times. CDR3 DNA sequence: TGTGCCAGCGCACCCGGGGGGGCCGCAGATACGCAGTATTTT. The encoded protein is CASAPGGAADTQYF. The rearrangement uses TRBV5-4 and TRBJ2-3, with 8 bases matching TRBD2. This CDR3 region has 14 residues. V lost 7 bases to trimming and J lost 4 bases; unmatched junction nucleotides: 8. Per germline, CDR1 SGHNT and CDR2 YYREEE (reference sequence).

This clone came up a few times. The genes are TRBV4-2 and TRBJ2-7, with 10 bases fitting TRBD1. There are 15 residues in the CDR3. J gave up 0 bases and V 4 bases, and 3 bases lay outside the gene matches. Germline-derived CDR1 and CDR2 are LGHNA and YNFKEQ. The CDR3 loop is CASSPGQGPSYEQYF. The CDR3 coding sequence is TGTGCCAGCAGCCCGGGACAGGGGCCCTCCTACGAGCAGTACTTC.

This clone was counted a few times. This chain links TRBV28 with TRBJ1-1, with TRBD1 matching 8 bases. In germline, CDR1 is MDHEN, CDR2 SYDVKM. Trimming removed 3 bases from V and 1 base from J; junction bases left unmatched: 10. CDR3 length: 17 residues. The CDR3 is CASSLPQGAGKNTEAFF. DNA for the CDR3: TGTGCCAGCAGTTTGCCCCAGGGGGCGGGTAAGAACACTGAAGCTTTCTTT.

A few counts support this clone. The chain recombines TRBV27 with TRBJ1-1, with D possibly TRBD1 on 5 matching bases. Germline assignment: CDR1 MNHEY and CDR2 SMNVEV (reference sequence). V gave up 0 bases and J gave up 0 bases, with 5 bases separating them. The CDR3 has 14 amino acids. CDR3 region: CASSLSRVNTEAFF. As DNA, the CDR3 is TGTGCCAGCAGTTTATCCAGGGTGAACACTGAAGCTTTCTTT.

The V gene is TRBV18, the J gene TRBJ1-6; the match to TRBD1 covers 9 bases. The junction had 9 bases not matched to a gene; V was cut back by 6 bases and J by 9 bases. Per the germline V gene, CDR1 is KGHSH and CDR2 is LQKENI. The CDR3 is 15 residues long. The DNA for the CDR3 is TGTGCCAGCTCCCAAGGGACAGGGAGTCGTTCACCCCTCCACTTT. Its translation is CASSQGTGSRSPLHF.

The chain combines TRBV6-5 with TRBJ2-7; D call uncertain. The CDR3 consists of 13 residues. Germline V gene data show CDR1 as MNHEY and CDR2 as SVGAGI. Trimming removed 2 bases from V and 4 bases from J, with 9 bases in between. Here the CDR3 reads CASSYPSSYEQYF. The CDR3 DNA is TGTGCCAGCAGTTACCCCTCCTCGTACGAGCAGTACTTC.

V usage is TRBV6-6 and J usage is TRBJ1-1; D perhaps matches TRBD1 (5 bases). The CDR3 consists of 14 residues. Germline V CDR1 and CDR2: MNHNY, SVGAGI (reference sequence). Trimming took off 2 bases at V and 0 bases at J, with 7 bases between the two ends. CDR3 amino acids: CASSYAGMNTEAFF. The CDR3 DNA follows: TGTGCCAGCAGTTACGCAGGGATGAACACTGAAGCTTTCTTT.

The chain uses TRBV10-3 and TRBJ2-6; the D is unclear. Trimming removed 0 bases at V and 2 bases at J, with 5 bases between. In germline, CDR1 is ENHRY, CDR2 SYGVKD. This CDR3 is 15 amino acids long. The CDR3 DNA reads TGTGCCATCAGTGAGTCGAGCACTGGGGCCAACGTCCTGACTTTC. It specifies CAISESSTGANVLTF.

This clone was observed a few times. This chain uses TRBV28 with TRBJ1-6; D remains ambiguous. Trimming stripped 5 bases from V and 10 bases from J, with 21 bases between. The CDR3 runs 16 residues. Germline V gene lookup returns CDR1 MDHEN and CDR2 SYDVKM. CDR3 bases: TGTGCCAGCAGTGTGCTACGGATTCTAGAGCGCTCACCCCTCCACTTT. The encoded protein is CASSVLRILERSPLHF.

The rearrangement links TRBV25-1 to TRBJ1-1, with unresolved D. The germline V gene encodes CDR1 MGHDK and CDR2 SYGVNS. V shed 2 bases and J shed 1 base, with 8 bases lying between them. The CDR3 consists of 14 residues. CDR3 bases: TGTGCCAGCAGTGAAGGTGGCAGGAACACTGAAGCTTTCTTT. Its protein is CASSEGGRNTEAFF.

This clone was detected only a few times. The chain carries TRBV5-1 and TRBJ2-2; D is undetermined. Germline V gene sequence: CDR1 SGHRS, CDR2 YFSETQ. With 2 bases removed from V and 3 bases from J, the gap between germline ends came to 11 bases. The CDR3 spans 15 residues. The CDR3 loop reads CASSLPLSDTGELFF. CDR3 in DNA: TGCGCCAGCAGCTTACCTCTATCGGACACCGGGGAGCTGTTTTTT.

V is TRBV11-2 and J is TRBJ2-1; TRBD1 is a possible D gene (5 bases). The CDR3 sequence is 14 residues long. The germline V gene has CDR1 SGHAT and CDR2 FQNNGV. V was trimmed by 4 bases and J by 4 bases, leaving 11 bases between them. The CDR3 nucleotides read TGTGCCAGCAGCTCATTAAGACAGTACAATGAGCAGTTCTTC. It codes for CASSSLRQYNEQFF. The whole variable domain, filled in from reference TRBV11-2 and TRBJ2-1, reads EAGVAQSPRYKIIEKRQSVAFWCNPISGHATLYWYQQILGQGPKLLIQFQNNGVVDDSQLPKDRFSAERLKGVDSTLKIQPAKLEDSAVYLCASSSLRQYNEQFFGPGTRLTVL.

This rearrangement joins TRBV19 to TRBJ1-2; 9 nucleotides agree with TRBD1. The CDR3 sequence is 14 residues long. J was trimmed by 4 bases and V by 4 bases; bases with no gene match: 4. The germline V gene has CDR1 LNHDA and CDR2 SQIVND (reference sequence). The chain's CDR3 is CASSTRDRVYGYTF. In DNA, the CDR3 is TGTGCCAGTAGTACTCGGGACAGGGTCTATGGCTACACCTTC.

V is TRBV19 and J is TRBJ1-4, with 8 bases lining up with TRBD1. CDR1 is LNHDA and CDR2 is SQIVND in the germline V gene (reference sequence). This CDR3 has 15 amino acids. V dropped 7 bases and J dropped 7; count of bases not matched to a gene: 11. The CDR3 protein is CASTEGQGDTEKLFF. Here the CDR3 DNA reads TGTGCCAGTACCGAAGGACAGGGAGATACTGAAAAACTGTTTTTT.